The present T cell receptor (beta chain) was sequenced within a study of a mutant IDH1 vaccine in newly diagnosed glioma. Germline V lookup: CDR1 LNHDA, CDR2 SQIVND (reference sequence). With 4 bases clipped from V and 0 bases from J, the junction kept 12 bases outside the gene matches. The CDR3 is 18 amino acids. Time point given: baseline, week 1 (first vaccination visit). Treatment defined: pre-vaccination baseline after standard-of-care therapy. Of note for this clone: Antigen: not known.

Whole-study results and caveats: Among all patients, vaccine-induced immune responses occurred in 85% to 95%.

Clones were read by immunoSEQ multiplex PCR, and TCRdb kept only the in-frame ones, dropping some. The sample records 30,000 to 40,000 clones, under 80% being singletons. The clonotype comes from a middle-aged man with glioma. Some clones in this sample may be carry-over from other donors' samples. This sequence joins TRBV19 and TRBJ2-3, with TRBD2 matching over 8 bases. The source material was PBMCs, sampled from a glioma patient treated with radiotherapy, temozolomide or both. In DNA, the CDR3 is TGTGCCAGTAGTAGTCCGATTCGGGGGGGTTCTAGCACAGATACGCAGTATTTT. Encoded protein: CASSSPIRGGSSTDTQYF.